The clone carrying this TCR beta chain has a single count. Its antigen is still unknown. These data come from a study of T cell responses to AZD1222 COVID-19 vaccine. Repertoires were generated with immunoSEQ multiplex PCR, while TCRdb's copy carries only in-frame clones and drops some. The sample carries 180,000 or so clones, 93% recorded once. Study-wide results and caveats: The peak T cell response came first, and repertoires were sampled only after it. Reportedly, close to half of spike-specific TCRs are directed against unmutated variant regions. Spike-specific TCR breadth and depth went up after people got two AZD1222 doses.

The sequence derives from an adult in good health. The material was peripheral blood, obtained on day 0 of AZD1222 vaccination.

The DNA for the CDR3 is TGTGCCAGCAACCCTATGACCGGGAGGGCTTTCTTT. Protein product: CASNPMTGRAFF. The gene calls are TRBV7-9 and TRBJ1-1; D uncertain. This CDR3 is 12 amino acids long. Trimming shortened V by 7 bases and J by 11 bases, and 17 bases separated the two germline ends. Germline CDR1 and CDR2: SEHNR and FQNEAQ (reference sequence).